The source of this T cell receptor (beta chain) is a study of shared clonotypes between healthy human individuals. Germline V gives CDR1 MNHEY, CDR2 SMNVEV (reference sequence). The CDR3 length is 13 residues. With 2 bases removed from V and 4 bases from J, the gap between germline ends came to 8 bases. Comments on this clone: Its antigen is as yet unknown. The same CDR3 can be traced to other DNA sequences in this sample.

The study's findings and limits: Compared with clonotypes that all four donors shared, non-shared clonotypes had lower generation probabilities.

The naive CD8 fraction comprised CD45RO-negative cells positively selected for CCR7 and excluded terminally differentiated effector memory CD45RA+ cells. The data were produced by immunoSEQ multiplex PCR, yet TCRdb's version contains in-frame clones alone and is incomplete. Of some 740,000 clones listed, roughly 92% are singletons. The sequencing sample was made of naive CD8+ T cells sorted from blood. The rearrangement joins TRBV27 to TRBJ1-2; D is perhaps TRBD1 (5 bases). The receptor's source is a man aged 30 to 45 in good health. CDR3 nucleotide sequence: TGTGCCAGCAGTTTACTCCAGGGCTATGGCTACACCTTC. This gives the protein CASSLLQGYGYTF.